This T cell receptor beta chain was sequenced for a study of cytomegalovirus exposure and HLA in healthy donors. General observations from the study: There were several of the most significant clusters that appeared linked to common viral pathogens in a later analysis.

In the PCR, 60 Vbeta and 13 Jbeta primers were used. Clones were read by immunoSEQ multiplex PCR, and TCRdb kept only the in-frame ones, dropping some. The sample holds some 130,000 clones; 65% to 70% are singletons and the top ten take 1.5% to 2%. The study sampled nominally healthy donors, though unrecorded immune exposures were likely. Absent from the records is this donor's CMV serostatus. With regard to this clone: Its specificity is unknown.

This CDR3 region has 14 residues. Trimming left V 7 bases short and J 3 bases short, with 16 bases between. CDR1 is ENHRY and CDR2 is SYGVKD in the germline V gene. The sequence derives from a human donor in good health. The sample taken for sequencing was PBMCs. The chain has TRBV10-3 and TRBJ2-7, with D unclear. The CDR3 region is CAITRTVSIYEQYF. The CDR3 bases are TGTGCCATCACCAGAACAGTTTCAATCTACGAGCAGTACTTC.